This TCR beta chain was profiled in a study of beta chain features in type 1 diabetes. Study-wide findings and caveats: A pattern of fewer insertions and more deletions at VDJ junctions was seen in type 1 diabetes patients. Still unanswered here is whether HLA type influences TCRB rearrangement.

From germline, CDR1 is SGHNT and CDR2 YYREEE (reference sequence). Losses at the gene ends were 2 bases for V and 6 bases for J; bases not matched to a gene: 13. The CDR3 loop spans 17 amino acids. This clone has a handful of counts. The antigen remains undetermined. The investigators reverse transcribed all of the isolated RNA, so they sequenced expressed TCRB transcripts. Sequencing was performed with immunoSEQ multiplex PCR; in TCRdb, only in-frame clones are kept and a portion is missing. The data show hundreds of thousands of clones, about 29% seen once. The TCR originated in a man between 18 and 35 years old in good health. The chain joins TRBV5-4 to TRBJ2-7; 11 nucleotides match TRBD2. Sequenced material: naive CD4+ T cells from blood. The CDR3 nucleotides read TGTGCCAGCAGCTTAATTTACGTGTCTAGCGGGAGGAGCGAGCAGTACTTC. The encoded protein is CASSLIYVSSGRSEQYF.